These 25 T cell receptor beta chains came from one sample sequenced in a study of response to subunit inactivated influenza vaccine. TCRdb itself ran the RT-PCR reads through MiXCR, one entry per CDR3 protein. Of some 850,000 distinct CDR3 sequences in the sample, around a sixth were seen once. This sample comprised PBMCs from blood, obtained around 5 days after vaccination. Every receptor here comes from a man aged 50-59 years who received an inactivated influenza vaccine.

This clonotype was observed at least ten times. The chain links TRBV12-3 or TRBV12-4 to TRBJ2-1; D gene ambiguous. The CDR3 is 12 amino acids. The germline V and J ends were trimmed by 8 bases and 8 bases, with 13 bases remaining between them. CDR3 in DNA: TGTGCCAGCGCCGAGACCCATGATGAGCAGTTCTTC. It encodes CASAETHDEQFF.

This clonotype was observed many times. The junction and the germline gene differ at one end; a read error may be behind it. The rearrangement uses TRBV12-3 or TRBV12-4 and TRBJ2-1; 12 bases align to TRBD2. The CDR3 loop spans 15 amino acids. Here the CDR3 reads CASSLGGLAGGPRLF. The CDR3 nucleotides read TGTGCCAGCAGTCTTGGCGGGCTAGCGGGAGGGCCACGGCTCTTC.

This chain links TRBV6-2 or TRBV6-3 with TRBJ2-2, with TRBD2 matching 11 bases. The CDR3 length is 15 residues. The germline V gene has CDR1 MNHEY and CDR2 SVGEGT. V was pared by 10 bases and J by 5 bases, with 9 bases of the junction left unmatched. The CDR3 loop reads CATKNSGRGTGELFF. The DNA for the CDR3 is TGTGCCACCAAGAATAGCGGGAGGGGAACCGGGGAGCTGTTTTTT.

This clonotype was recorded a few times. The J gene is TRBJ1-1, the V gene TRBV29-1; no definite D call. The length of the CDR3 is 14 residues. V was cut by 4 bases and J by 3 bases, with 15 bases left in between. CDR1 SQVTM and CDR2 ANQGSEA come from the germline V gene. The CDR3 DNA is TGCAGCGTTGCCTGGGGAGGGTTCGACACTGAAGCTTTCTTT. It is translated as CSVAWGGFDTEAFF. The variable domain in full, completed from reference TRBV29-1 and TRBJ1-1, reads SAVISQKPSRDICQRGTSLTIQCQVDSQVTMMFWYRQQPGQSLTLIATANQGSEATYESGFVIDKFPISRPNLTFSTLTVSNMSPEDSSIYLCSVAWGGFDTEAFFGQGTRLTVV.

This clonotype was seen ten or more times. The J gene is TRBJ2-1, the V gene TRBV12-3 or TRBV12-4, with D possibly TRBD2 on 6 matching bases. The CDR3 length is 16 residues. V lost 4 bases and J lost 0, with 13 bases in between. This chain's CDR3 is CASSSYSGVSYNEQFF. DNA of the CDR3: TGTGCCAGCAGTTCTTATAGCGGAGTCTCCTACAATGAGCAGTTCTTC.

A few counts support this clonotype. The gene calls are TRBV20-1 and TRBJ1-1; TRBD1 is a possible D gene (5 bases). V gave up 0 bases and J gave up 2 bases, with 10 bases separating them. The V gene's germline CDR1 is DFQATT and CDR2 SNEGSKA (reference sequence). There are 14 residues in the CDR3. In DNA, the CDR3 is TGCAGTGCTAGAGATCAAAGGGGAAACACTGAAGCTTTCTTT. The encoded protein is CSARDQRGNTEAFF.

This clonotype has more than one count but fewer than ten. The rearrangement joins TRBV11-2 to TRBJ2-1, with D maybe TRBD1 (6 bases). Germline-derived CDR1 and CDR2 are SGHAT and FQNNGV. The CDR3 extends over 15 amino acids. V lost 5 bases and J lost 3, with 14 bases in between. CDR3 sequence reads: CASSPKTGDYNEQFF. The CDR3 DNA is TGTGCCAGCAGCCCCAAGACAGGAGACTACAATGAGCAGTTCTTC. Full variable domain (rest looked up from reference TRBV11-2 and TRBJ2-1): EAGVAQSPRYKIIEKRQSVAFWCNPISGHATLYWYQQILGQGPKLLIQFQNNGVVDDSQLPKDRFSAERLKGVDSTLKIQPAKLEDSAVYLCASSPKTGDYNEQFFGPGTRLTVL.

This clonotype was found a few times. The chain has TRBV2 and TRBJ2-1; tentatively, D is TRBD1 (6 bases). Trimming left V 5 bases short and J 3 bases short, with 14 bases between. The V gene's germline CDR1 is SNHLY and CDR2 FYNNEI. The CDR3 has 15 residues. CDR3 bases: TGTGCCAGCAGTCACAGGGCCCCTATCTACAATGAGCAGTTCTTC. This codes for CASSHRAPIYNEQFF.

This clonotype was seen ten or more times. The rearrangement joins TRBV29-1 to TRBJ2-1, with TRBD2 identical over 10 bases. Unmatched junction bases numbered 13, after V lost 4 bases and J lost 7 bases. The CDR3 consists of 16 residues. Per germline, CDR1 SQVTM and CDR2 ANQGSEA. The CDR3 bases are TGCAGCGTTGGTCTTATTAGCGGGAGGCTGGGGAATGAGCAGTTCTTC. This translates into CSVGLISGRLGNEQFF.

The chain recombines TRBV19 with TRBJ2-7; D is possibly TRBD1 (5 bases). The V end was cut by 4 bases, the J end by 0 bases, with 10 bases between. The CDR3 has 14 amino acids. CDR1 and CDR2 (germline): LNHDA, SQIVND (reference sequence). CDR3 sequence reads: CASSRGRSSYEQYF. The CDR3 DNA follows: TGTGCCAGTAGTAGGGGCCGAAGCTCCTACGAGCAGTACTTC.

The CDR3, as DNA: TGTGCCTGGAACAGTTTTGGACTACAACAAGAGACCCAGTACTTC. It encodes CAWNSFGLQQETQYF. This chain links TRBV30 with TRBJ2-5, with a possible D match to TRBD2 (6 bases). V shed 4 bases and J shed 2 bases, with 17 bases lying between them. The CDR3 spans 15 residues. In germline, CDR1 is GTSNPN, CDR2 SVGIG (reference sequence).

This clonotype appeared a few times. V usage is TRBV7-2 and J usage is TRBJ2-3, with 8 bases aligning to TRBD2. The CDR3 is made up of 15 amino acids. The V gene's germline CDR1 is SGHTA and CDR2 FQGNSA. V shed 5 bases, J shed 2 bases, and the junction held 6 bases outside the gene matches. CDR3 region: CASSPWTSPTDTQYF. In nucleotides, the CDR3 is TGTGCCAGCAGCCCGTGGACTAGCCCCACAGATACGCAGTATTTT.

The CDR3 region is CASSFSVTGSRLSGYTF. The CDR3 DNA sequence: TGTGCCAGCAGTTTTAGTGTGACAGGGAGCCGACTTAGCGGCTACACCTTC. J is TRBJ1-2 and V is TRBV28; 7 nucleotides agree with TRBD1. V shed 3 bases and J 8 bases; nucleotides not matched to a gene: 18. The germline V gene encodes CDR1 MDHEN and CDR2 SYDVKM. The CDR3 is 17 amino acids.

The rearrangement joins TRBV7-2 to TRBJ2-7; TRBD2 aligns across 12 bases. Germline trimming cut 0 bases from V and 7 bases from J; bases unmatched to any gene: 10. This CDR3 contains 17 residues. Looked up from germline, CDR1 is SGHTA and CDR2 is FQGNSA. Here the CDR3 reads CASSLALASGRAGEQYF. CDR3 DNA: TGTGCCAGCAGCTTAGCGTTAGCTAGCGGGAGGGCTGGTGAGCAGTACTTC.

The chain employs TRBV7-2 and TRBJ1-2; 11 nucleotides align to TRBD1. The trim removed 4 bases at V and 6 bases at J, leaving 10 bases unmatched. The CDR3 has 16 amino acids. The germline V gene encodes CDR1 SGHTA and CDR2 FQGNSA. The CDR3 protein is CASSSVPGQGVHGYTF. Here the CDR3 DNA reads TGTGCCAGCAGCTCAGTTCCGGGACAGGGGGTTCATGGCTACACCTTC.

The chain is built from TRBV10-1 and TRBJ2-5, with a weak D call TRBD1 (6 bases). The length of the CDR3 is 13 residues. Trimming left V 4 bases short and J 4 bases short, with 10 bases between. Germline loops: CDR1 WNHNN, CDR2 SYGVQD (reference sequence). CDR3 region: CASSGTVRETQYF. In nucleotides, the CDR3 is TGCGCCAGCAGTGGGACAGTTCGAGAGACCCAGTACTTC.

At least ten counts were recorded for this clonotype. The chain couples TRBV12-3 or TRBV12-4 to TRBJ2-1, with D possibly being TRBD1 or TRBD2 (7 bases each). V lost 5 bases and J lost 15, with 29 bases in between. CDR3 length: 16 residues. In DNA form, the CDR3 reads TGTGCCAGCAGTCCTACAGGGGAGGGGTCCAAACCAATTCGGTTCTTC. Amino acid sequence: CASSPTGEGSKPIRFF.

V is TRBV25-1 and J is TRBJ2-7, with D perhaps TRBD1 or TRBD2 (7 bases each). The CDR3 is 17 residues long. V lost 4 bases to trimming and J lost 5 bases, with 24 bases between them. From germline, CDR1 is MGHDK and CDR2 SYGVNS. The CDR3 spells CASSAGGVRGSFHEQYF. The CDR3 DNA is TGTGCCAGCAGTGCAGGGGGAGTTCGCGGGAGTTTCCACGAGCAGTACTTC.

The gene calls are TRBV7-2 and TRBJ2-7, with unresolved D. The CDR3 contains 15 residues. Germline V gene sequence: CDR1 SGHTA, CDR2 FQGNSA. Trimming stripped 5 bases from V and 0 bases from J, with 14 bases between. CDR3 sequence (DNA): TGTGCCAGCAGCCGAGATAGGCGAAGCTCCTACGAGCAGTACTTC. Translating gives CASSRDRRSSYEQYF.

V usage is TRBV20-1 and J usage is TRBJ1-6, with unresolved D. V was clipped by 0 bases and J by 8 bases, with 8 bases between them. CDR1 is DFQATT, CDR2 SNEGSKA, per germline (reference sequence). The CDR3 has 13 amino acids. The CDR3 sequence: CSARDLGDSPLHF. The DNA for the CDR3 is TGCAGTGCTAGAGATTTGGGTGATTCACCCCTCCACTTT.

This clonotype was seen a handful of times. The CDR3 here is CASSSPGQGDTDTQYF. CDR3 nucleotide sequence: TGTGCCAGCAGTTCCCCAGGGCAGGGAGACACAGATACGCAGTATTTT. The rearrangement joins TRBV28 to TRBJ2-3, with D tentatively TRBD1 or TRBD2 (5 bases each). The CDR3 spans 16 residues. The germline CDR1 and CDR2 sequences are MDHEN and SYDVKM. Trimming stripped 4 bases from V and 2 bases from J, with 16 bases between. The full variable domain, its missing parts supplied by reference TRBV28 and TRBJ2-3, is DVKVTQSSRYLVKRTGEKVFLECVQDMDHENMFWYRQDPGLGLRLIYFSYDVKMKEKGDIPEGYSVSREKKERFSLILESASTNQTSMYLCASSSPGQGDTDTQYFGPGTRLTVL.

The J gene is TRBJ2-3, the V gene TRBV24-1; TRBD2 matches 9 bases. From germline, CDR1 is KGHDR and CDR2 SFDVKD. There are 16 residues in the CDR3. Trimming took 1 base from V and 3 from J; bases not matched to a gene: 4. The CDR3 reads CATSDLAGGLTDTQYF. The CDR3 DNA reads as TGTGCCACCAGTGATTTAGCGGGGGGCCTGACAGATACGCAGTATTTT.

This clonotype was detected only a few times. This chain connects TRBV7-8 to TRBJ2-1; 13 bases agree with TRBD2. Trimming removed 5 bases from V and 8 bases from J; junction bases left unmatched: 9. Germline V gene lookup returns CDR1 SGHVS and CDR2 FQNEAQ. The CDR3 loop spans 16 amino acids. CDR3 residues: CASSQRLAGGWDEQFF. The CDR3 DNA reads TGTGCCAGCAGCCAAAGACTAGCGGGGGGCTGGGATGAGCAGTTCTTC.

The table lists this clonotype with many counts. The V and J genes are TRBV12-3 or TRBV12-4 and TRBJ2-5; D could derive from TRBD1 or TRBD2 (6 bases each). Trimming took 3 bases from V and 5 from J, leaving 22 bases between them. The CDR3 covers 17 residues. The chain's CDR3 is CASSFGTTAGAGETQYF. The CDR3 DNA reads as TGTGCCAGCAGTTTCGGTACTACGGCAGGGGCGGGGGAGACCCAGTACTTC.

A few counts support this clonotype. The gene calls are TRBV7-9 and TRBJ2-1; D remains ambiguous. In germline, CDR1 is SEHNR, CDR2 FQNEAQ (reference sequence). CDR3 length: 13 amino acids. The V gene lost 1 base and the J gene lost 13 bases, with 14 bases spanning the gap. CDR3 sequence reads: CASSLDLGWEQFF. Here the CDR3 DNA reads TGTGCCAGCAGCTTAGACCTGGGGTGGGAACAGTTCTTC. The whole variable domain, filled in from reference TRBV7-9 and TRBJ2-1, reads DTGVSQNPRHKITKRGQNVTFRCDPISEHNRLYWYRQTLGQGPEFLTYFQNEAQLEKSRLLSDRFSAERPKGSFSTLEIQRTEQGDSAMYLCASSLDLGWEQFFGPGTRLTVL.